This section outlines one T cell receptor beta chain sequence together with its context. This specimen comes from a study of blood T cell repertoires in COVID-19. Study-wide context: Sources were T cells, B-cell-depleted T cells, or PBMCs; the material itself was cDNA or gDNA.

As processed by the authors: For nucleated cells, counts were estimated from reference gene primer amplification. The assay was immunoSEQ multiplex PCR, and TCRdb's table has in-frame clones only and misses some. The V and J calls and clone size were taken over from that table, and D and trimming were inferred from the DNA. The profile shows 50,000 or so clones, 75% to 90% of them singletons. Sequencing was performed on peripheral blood. The clonotype was recovered from a man in his 70s with acute or convalescent COVID-19.

In DNA, the CDR3 is TGTGCCAGTAGTTCATCGGGTCCCAGCGCGCCTAACTATGGCTACACCTTC. Its protein product is CASSSSGPSAPNYGYTF. The V call is TRBV19, the J call TRBJ1-2; D remains unclear. Trimming shortened V by 5 bases and J by 0 bases, and 19 bases separated the two germline ends. The CDR3 has 17 amino acids. Germline CDR1 LNHDA, CDR2 SQIVND (reference sequence).